One sample yielded the 18 T cell receptor beta chains listed below, sequenced in a study of response to subunit inactivated influenza vaccine. TCRdb processed the RT-PCR reads anew with MiXCR; each CDR3 protein has one entry. The sample records under 550,000 distinct CDR3 sequences, 6% to 9% being singletons. Sequences were derived from PBMCs from blood, sampled roughly 24 months after vaccination. All receptors come from a man between 50 and 70 years old who received an inactivated influenza vaccine.

This clonotype was observed a few times. The chain couples TRBV12-3 or TRBV12-4 to TRBJ1-4, with TRBD1 identical over 9 bases. The CDR3 has 14 amino acids. The V and J ends lost 8 bases and 2 bases, in that order; junction bases with no gene match: 3. CDR3 in amino acids: CASGGTGTNEKLFF. As DNA, the CDR3 is TGTGCCAGCGGCGGGACAGGGACTAATGAAAAACTGTTTTTT.

Many counts were recorded for this clonotype. The genes are TRBV6-1 and TRBJ2-7; 8 bases fit TRBD1. Germline V gene lookup returns CDR1 MNHNS and CDR2 SASEGT. The CDR3 has 15 amino acids. V lost 6 bases to trimming and J lost 3 bases; unmatched junction nucleotides: 10. CDR3 coding DNA: TGTGCCAGCAGCACCGGGACAGGAGTAGTCTACGAGCAGTACTTC. Translating it yields CASSTGTGVVYEQYF.

The chain carries TRBV7-2 and TRBJ1-5; possibly TRBD1 for D (5 bases). This CDR3 is 17 amino acids long. V was pared by 1 base and J by 2 bases, with 15 bases between. CDR1 is SGHTA and CDR2 is FQGNSA in the germline V gene. CDR3 sequence (DNA): TGTGCCAGCAGCTTAGTCGGGGGGGAGAGGGGCAATCAGCCCCAGCATTTT. Protein product: CASSLVGGERGNQPQHF.

At least ten counts were recorded for this clonotype. The chain recombines TRBV5-1 with TRBJ2-1; D is perhaps TRBD1 (5 bases). Germline CDR1 reads SGHRS; CDR2 reads YFSETQ. Between the trimmed V and J ends, which lost 4 bases and 0 bases, there was a span of 11 bases. There are 15 residues in the CDR3. The CDR3, as DNA: TGCGCCAGCAGCCAAGGGGCTCCCTCCTACAATGAGCAGTTCTTC. Translated: CASSQGAPSYNEQFF.

This chain connects TRBV12-3 or TRBV12-4 to TRBJ2-7; D perhaps matches TRBD1 (7 bases). Trimming pared 4 bases from V and 5 bases from J, leaving 15 bases between. The CDR3 covers 14 residues. The CDR3 is CASSSRGAPDEQYF. DNA for the CDR3: TGTGCCAGCAGTTCCAGGGGGGCGCCGGACGAGCAGTACTTC.

In its sample, this clonotype was seen a few times. The rearrangement links TRBV25-1 to TRBJ1-2; D not resolved. This CDR3 is built from 11 residues. CDR1 MGHDK and CDR2 SYGVNS come from the germline V gene. With 3 bases removed from V and 8 bases from J, the gap between germline ends came to 7 bases. This chain's CDR3 is CASSDAVGYTF. The DNA of the CDR3 is TGTGCCAGCAGTGACGCCGTCGGCTACACCTTC.

This clonotype has ten or more counts. This rearrangement joins TRBV5-6 to TRBJ2-3; 10 nucleotides align to TRBD2. The junction had 5 bases not matched to a gene; V was cut back by 4 bases and J by 3 bases. From germline, CDR1 is SGHDT and CDR2 YYEEEE. The CDR3 covers 15 residues. The CDR3 nucleotides are TGTGCCAGCAGCGCTAGCGGGAGAAGAACAGATACGCAGTATTTT. Amino acid sequence: CASSASGRRTDTQYF.

This chain connects TRBV5-1 to TRBJ1-1, with D unclear. This CDR3 region has 14 residues. The V gene's germline CDR1 is SGHRS and CDR2 YFSETQ. The V end was cut by 5 bases, the J end by 2 bases, with 13 bases between. CDR3 protein: CASSAVAANTEAFF. CDR3 DNA sequence: TGCGCCAGCAGTGCGGTGGCGGCTAACACTGAAGCTTTCTTT.

This clonotype was recorded a few times. The chain combines TRBV20-1 with TRBJ2-1, with 13 bases that match TRBD2. The germline gives CDR1 DFQATT, CDR2 SNEGSKA (reference sequence). V dropped 6 bases and J dropped 8; count of bases not matched to a gene: 13. The CDR3 covers 16 residues. The CDR3: CSANGLAGDGFDEQFF. The CDR3 coding sequence is TGCAGTGCCAATGGACTAGCGGGAGACGGTTTCGATGAGCAGTTCTTC.

This chain uses TRBV7-8 with TRBJ2-7; the D gene is possibly TRBD2 (6 bases). CDR3 length equals 16 residues. Germline V gene lookup returns CDR1 SGHVS and CDR2 FQNEAQ. The V and J ends lost 5 bases and 0 bases respectively, with 17 bases between them. The DNA for the CDR3 is TGTGCCAGCAGCCCGTTCCCTTGGACTAACTCCTACGAGCAGTACTTC. Encoded protein: CASSPFPWTNSYEQYF. Supplemented by reference TRBV7-8 and TRBJ2-7, the full variable domain reads GAGVSQSPRYKVAKRGQDVALRCDPISGHVSLFWYQQALGQGPEFLTYFQNEAQLDKSGLPSDRFFAERPEGSVSTLKIQRTQQEDSAVYLCASSPFPWTNSYEQYFGPGTRLTVT.

In its sample, this clonotype was seen a few times. The chain recombines TRBV12-3 or TRBV12-4 with TRBJ2-7; no clear D gene. Trimming left V 7 bases short and J 6 bases short, with 22 bases between. The CDR3 contains 15 residues. CDR3 protein: CASTPEGRPKGEQYF. The CDR3 nucleotides read TGTGCCAGCACCCCGGAAGGTAGACCCAAGGGCGAGCAGTACTTC.

This clonotype was recorded a few times. The chain combines TRBV27 with TRBJ1-5, with 9 bases that match TRBD1. V shed 5 bases and J 7 bases; nucleotides not matched to a gene: 12. The CDR3 length is 16 residues. Germline CDR1 reads MNHEY; CDR2 reads SMNVEV (reference sequence). In DNA, the CDR3 is TGTGCCAGCAGTCGCCAGACAGGGGGTGTAGGGCAGCCCCAGCATTTT. Its protein product is CASSRQTGGVGQPQHF.

The chain recombines TRBV5-1 with TRBJ1-1; possibly TRBD1 for D (6 bases). From germline, CDR1 is SGHRS and CDR2 YFSETQ. V was clipped by 3 bases and J by 1 base, with 16 bases between them. The CDR3 totals 16 residues. The CDR3 is CASSSETGAGNTEAFF. Written as DNA, the CDR3 is TGCGCCAGCAGCTCCGAAACGGGGGCGGGGAACACTGAAGCTTTCTTT. Based on the CDR3 plus reference TRBV5-1 and TRBJ1-1, the full variable domain is KAGVTQTPRYLIKTRGQQVTLSCSPISGHRSVSWYQQTPGQGLQFLFEYFSETQRNKGNFPGRFSGRQFSNSRSEMNVSTLELGDSALYLCASSSETGAGNTEAFFGQGTRLTVV.

The chain employs TRBV29-1 and TRBJ2-7; maybe TRBD2 (6 bases). V was cut by 6 bases and J by 3 bases, with 15 bases left in between. The CDR3 loop spans 13 amino acids. CDR1 SQVTM and CDR2 ANQGSEA come from the germline V gene. CDR3 protein: CSVGKVEGYEQYF. In DNA, the CDR3 is TGCAGCGTCGGAAAGGTGGAGGGCTACGAGCAGTACTTC.

This clonotype was recorded many times. The genes are TRBV4-3 and TRBJ1-2; 8 bases are a match to TRBD1. Germline CDR1 LGHNA, CDR2 YSLEER. The CDR3 totals 16 residues. Trimming took 2 bases from V and 5 from J; bases not matched to a gene: 10. In DNA, the CDR3 is TGCGCCAGCAGCCAACTAATGGACAGGGAAGATTATGGCTACACCTTC. This sequence encodes CASSQLMDREDYGYTF.

A remark on this clonotype: A much larger clone lies one base from this, so it may be a read error. The chain carries TRBV9 and TRBJ1-2; 12 bases are a match to TRBD1. This CDR3 spans 16 amino acids. Germline lookup yields CDR1 SGDLS and CDR2 YYNGEE. Here the CDR3 reads CASSSGTGGFLYVYTF. The CDR3 nucleotides are TGTGCCAGCAGCTCCGGGACAGGGGGCTTTCTTTATGTCTACACCTTC.

In its sample, this clonotype was seen a few times. The chain recombines TRBV4-1 with TRBJ1-2; no clear D gene. There are 14 residues in the CDR3. Trimming left V 4 bases short and J 2 bases short, with 11 bases between. The germline V gene encodes CDR1 MGHRA and CDR2 YSYEKL. Here the CDR3 reads CASSRAGWNYGYTF. The CDR3 bases are TGCGCCAGCAGCCGCGCCGGTTGGAACTATGGCTACACCTTC.

This clonotype was observed a few times. The CDR3 sequence: CASSPRGGKAGELFF. The CDR3, as DNA: TGTGCCAGCAGCCCCCGAGGAGGGAAAGCCGGGGAGCTGTTTTTT. The chain carries TRBV9 and TRBJ2-2; D might be TRBD2 (6 bases). This CDR3 spans 15 amino acids. The germline V gene has CDR1 SGDLS and CDR2 YYNGEE. Trimming took off 4 bases at V and 6 bases at J, with 16 bases between the two ends.